This TCR beta chain was captured in a study of early T cells in non-severe SARS-CoV-2 infection (dated by TCRdb to about 2021). The study in broad terms: TCR sequencing used bulk RNA from unsorted whole blood, so alpha and beta chains could not be paired.

V gives up 1 base and J gives up 0 bases, and the segment between their germline ends measures 7 bases. Reading the germline V gene (reference sequence) gives CDR1 MNHEY and CDR2 SMNVEV. Including cysteine and phenylalanine, the CDR3 has 15 amino acids. The entry retains the CDR3 DNA only, 45 bases that are in frame from base 1. In this sample, this clonotype turned up a few times. Its antigen is currently not known. Base qualities are not provided; no much larger clone lies one nucleotide away. The receptor library was made with 5' RACE. Instrument used: NextSeq 500. To correct for sequencing error and PCR bias, the TCR library protocol tagged individual cDNA molecules with unique molecular identifiers. Both TCR alpha and beta chains were sequenced, and tight co-correlation was observed between alpha and beta sequence abundances in each sample. On the authors' methods: Decombinator V4 was used to annotate TCR sequences for V gene, J gene and CDR3. TCRs were defined as expanded if a significant change between any two time points was detected under a Poisson model with p below 0.0001. TCR abundances were normalised to the total number of TCRs sequenced per sample and expressed as counts per million. TRAV1-2 paired with TRAJ12, TRAJ20 or TRAJ33 defined MAIT TCRs, while TRAV10 paired with TRAJ18 defined iNKT TCRs. VDJdb, accessed on 1 November 2021, was searched for TCRs annotated for CMV, EBV and SARS-CoV-2, and TCRs annotated for more than one antigen were excluded. The public reads were reprocessed in TCRdb via fastp at Q25 and MiXCR, keeping in-frame beta chains. Each entry is one CDR3 protein sequence, shown with its most common DNA and genes. The V and J calls come from TCRdb's annotation, not from the publication. In all, the sample holds 80,000 to 100,000 distinct CDR3 sequences, and 13% to 15% of those were seen once. The top ten clones comprise 5.5% to 8% of the sample.

Set within a cohort of healthcare workers in London, UK, this nested case-control study involved weekly PCR testing of nasopharyngeal swabs along with blood sampling. Healthcare workers were recruited during the week of the UK lockdown, between 23 and 31 March 2020, and followed weekly for up to 16 weeks. General findings and caveats noted by the study authors: VDJdb matching was skewed toward anti-spike CD8 responses and likely underestimated virus-specific expansions, missing private and CD4 specificities.

Sequenced input: whole blood. This TCR was recovered from an adult who was a healthcare worker with PCR-confirmed SARS-CoV-2 infection or an uninfected control (not recorded which). The rearranged segments are TRBV27 and TRBJ1-5; confidence is insufficient to name the D gene. The nucleotide sequence reads as follows: TGTGCCAGCAGTTTATGGGGTACTAGCAATCAGCCCCAGCATTTT. The translation is CASSLWGTSNQPQHF.